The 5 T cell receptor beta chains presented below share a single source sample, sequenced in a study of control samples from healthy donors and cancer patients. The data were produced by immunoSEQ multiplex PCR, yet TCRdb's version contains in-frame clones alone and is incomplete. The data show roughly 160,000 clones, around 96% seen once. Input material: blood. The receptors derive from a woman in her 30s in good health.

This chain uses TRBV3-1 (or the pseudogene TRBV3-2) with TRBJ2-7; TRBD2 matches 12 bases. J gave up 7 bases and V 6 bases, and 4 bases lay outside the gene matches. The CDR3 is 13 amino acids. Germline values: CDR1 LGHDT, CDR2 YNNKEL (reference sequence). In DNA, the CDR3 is TGTGCCAGCAGTGGACTAGCGGGATATGAGCAGTACTTC. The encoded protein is CASSGLAGYEQYF.

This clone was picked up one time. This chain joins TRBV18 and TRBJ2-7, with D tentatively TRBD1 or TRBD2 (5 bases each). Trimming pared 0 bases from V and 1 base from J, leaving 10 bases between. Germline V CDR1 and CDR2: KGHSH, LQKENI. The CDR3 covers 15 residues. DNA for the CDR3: TGTGCCAGCTCACCACCTAGGGGAGAATCCTACGAGCAGTACTTC. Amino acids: CASSPPRGESYEQYF.

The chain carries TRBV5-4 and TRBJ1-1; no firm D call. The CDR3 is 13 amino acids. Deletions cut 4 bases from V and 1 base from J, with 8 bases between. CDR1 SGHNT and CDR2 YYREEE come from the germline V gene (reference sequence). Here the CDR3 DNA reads TGTGCCAGCAGCAAAACAGAGAACACTGAAGCTTTCTTT. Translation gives CASSKTENTEAFF.

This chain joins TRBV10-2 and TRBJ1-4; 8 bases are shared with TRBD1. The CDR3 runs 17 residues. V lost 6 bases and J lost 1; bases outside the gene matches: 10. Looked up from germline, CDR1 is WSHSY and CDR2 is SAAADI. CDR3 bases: TGCGCCAGCAGAGGAGACAGGGGAGCATTAACTAATGAAAAACTGTTTTTT. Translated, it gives CASRGDRGALTNEKLFF.

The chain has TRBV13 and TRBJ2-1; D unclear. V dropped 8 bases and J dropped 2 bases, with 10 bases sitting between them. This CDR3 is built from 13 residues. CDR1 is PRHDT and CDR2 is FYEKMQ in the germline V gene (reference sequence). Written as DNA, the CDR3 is TGTGCCAGCCGACAAGGACCCTACAATGAGCAGTTCTTC. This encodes CASRQGPYNEQFF.